The present entry profiles one T cell receptor beta chain with its context. CDR1 ENHRY and CDR2 SYGVKD come from the germline V gene. Trimming removed 2 bases at V and 2 bases at J, with 6 bases between. The CDR3 loop spans 13 amino acids. This specimen comes from a study of beta chain features in type 1 diabetes. Expressed TCRB transcripts were sequenced after all isolated RNA was converted to cDNA. The method was immunoSEQ multiplex PCR; TCRdb's version includes in-frame clones alone and lacks a portion of them. The data hold a few hundred thousand clones, with 27% observed a single time. The TCR sequence derives from a man in his thirties or forties in good health. The J gene is TRBJ2-5, the V gene TRBV10-3; possibly TRBD2 for D (5 bases). The material sequenced was central memory CD4+ T cells from blood. The CDR3, as DNA: TGTGCCATCAGTGAGGGACTTCAAGAGACCCAGTACTTC. This translates into CAISEGLQETQYF.